These 8 T cell receptor beta chains were sequenced from one sample in a study of tumor and adjacent non-tumor tissue in lung cancer. The template was RNA from unsorted bulk tissue. TCRbeta libraries were built with three rounds of nested PCR, modified from ARM-PCR. MiXCR, run by TCRdb on the multiplex PCR reads, gives a single entry per CDR3 protein. The table has under 100,000 distinct CDR3 sequences, 61% seen once. Sequenced input: lung tumor tissue. These receptors were obtained from a man aged 70 or older with non-small cell lung cancer.

As concerns this clonotype: A read error is possible here, since a much larger clone lies one base away. The chain uses TRBV4-1 and TRBJ2-2; 9 bases are a match to TRBD2. Trimming took 0 bases from V and 7 from J; bases not matched to a gene: 12. The CDR3 spans 18 residues. CDR1 and CDR2 from the germline V gene are MGHRA and YSYEKL. CDR3 in amino acids: CASSQDPGTSWRNGELFF. Written as DNA, the CDR3 is TGCGCCAGCAGCCAAGACCCAGGGACTAGCTGGAGAAACGGGGAGCTGTTTTTT.

With respect to this clonotype: The junction does not match germline at one end; this may be a read error. The chain employs TRBV12-3 or TRBV12-4 and TRBJ1-2; D is unresolved. The CDR3 length is 14 residues. This chain's CDR3 is CTSRPIGRSYGYTF. CDR3 DNA sequence: TGTACCAGCAGACCAATTGGACGGTCCTATGGCTACACCTTC.

This clonotype has only a few counts. A single base separates this from a much larger clone, so it may be a read error. CDR3 loop: CASSQDPGGAPSSYDEQFF. The CDR3, as DNA: TGCGCCAGCAGCCAAGATCCCGGGGGGGCCCCGAGCTCCTACGATGAGCAGTTCTTC. The rearrangement links TRBV4-1 to TRBJ2-1; 8 bases align to TRBD2. The germline gives CDR1 MGHRA, CDR2 YSYEKL. CDR3 length: 19 residues.

The chain joins TRBV12-3 or TRBV12-4 to TRBJ1-4; D uncertain. This CDR3 region has 14 residues. Trimming took 6 bases from V and 10 from J, leaving 18 bases between them. This CDR3 reads CASSPERIDVKLFF. The CDR3 nucleotides are TGTGCCAGCAGCCCTGAGAGGATTGATGTAAAACTGTTTTTT.

The rearrangement joins TRBV11-2 to TRBJ2-5; tentatively, D is TRBD2 (5 bases). The V end was cut by 6 bases, the J end by 2 bases, with 22 bases between. The CDR3 loop spans 17 amino acids. Germline lookup yields CDR1 SGHAT and CDR2 FQNNGV. The CDR3 DNA follows: TGTGCCAGCAGTTCGCGCGGACTGGGGAAGCGGCAAGAGACCCAGTACTTC. Encoded protein: CASSSRGLGKRQETQYF.

In the case of this clonotype: The germline gene is not matched at one end of the junction; a read error may be the cause. The CDR3, as DNA: TGTGCCAGCAGATACGGGTGCCCAGGAAACACCGTATATTTT. Translation gives CASRYGCPGNTVYF. The rearrangement links TRBV6-5 to TRBJ1-3, with no clear D. The CDR3 covers 14 residues. Germline lookup yields CDR1 MNHEY and CDR2 SVGAGI.

V gene TRBV2 combines with J gene TRBJ1-5, with 7 bases aligning to TRBD1. The CDR3 has 15 residues. Trimming took 6 bases from V and 6 from J; bases not matched to a gene: 11. Looked up from germline, CDR1 is SNHLY and CDR2 is FYNNEI. Written as DNA, the CDR3 is TGTGCCAGCAGAGGAGGGACAGCGGGAAGTCAGCCCCAGCATTTT. Translating gives CASRGGTAGSQPQHF. Filled out from reference TRBV2 and TRBJ1-5, the complete variable domain reads EPEVTQTPSHQVTQMGQEVILRCVPISNHLYFYWYRQILGQKVEFLVSFYNNEISEKSEIFDDQFSVERPDGSNFTLKIRSTKLEDSAMYFCASRGGTAGSQPQHFGDGTRLSIL.

Turning to this clonotype: This sequence may be a read error, since a much larger clone differs from it by one base. The rearrangement joins TRBV6-2 or TRBV6-3 to TRBJ1-1; tentatively, D is TRBD1 (6 bases). The CDR3 loop spans 16 amino acids. V was cut by 7 bases and J by 0 bases, with 18 bases left in between. CDR1 is MNHEY and CDR2 is SVGEGT in the germline V gene. For the CDR3, the DNA is TGTGCCAGCAATTATCCTCGGGGGCTAATGAACACTGAAGCTTTCTTT. It translates to CASNYPRGLMNTEAFF.